The 31 T cell receptor beta chains below come from one sample, sequenced in a study of cytomegalovirus exposure and HLA in healthy donors. A multiplex PCR was run with 60 Vbeta primers and 13 Jbeta primers. Only in-frame clones appear in the TCRdb table, and some are missing; sequencing was by immunoSEQ multiplex PCR. The sample includes about 200,000 clones, around 83% of them seen just once. The sequencing input was PBMCs. These receptors all stem from a woman aged 18-29 years in good health and CMV-seronegative.

This clone occurred once. The chain carries TRBV27 and TRBJ2-1, with D perhaps matching TRBD1 (6 bases). V shed 7 bases and J shed 8 bases, with 12 bases lying between them. The CDR3 is made up of 12 amino acids. Germline assignment: CDR1 MNHEY and CDR2 SMNVEV (reference sequence). The CDR3 loop is CASNTPGDEQFF. CDR3 nucleotides: TGTGCCAGCAACACTCCAGGGGATGAGCAGTTCTTC.

V usage is TRBV12-2 and J usage is TRBJ1-4. TRBV12-2 is deemed a pseudogene. The CDR3 loop spans 17 amino acids. The CDR3 spells CASRPFQHPRSNEKLFF. The DNA of the CDR3 is TGTGCAAGTCGCCCCTTCCAGCACCCGCGGTCTAATGAAAAACTGTTTTTT.

The genes are TRBV7-2 and TRBJ1-1, with D uncertain. CDR1 is SGHTA and CDR2 is FQGNSA in the germline V gene. The V and J ends lost 2 bases and 3 bases respectively, with 10 bases between them. This CDR3 is 14 amino acids long. The CDR3 DNA is TGTGCCAGCAGCTTACTCGCCGGGGACACTGAAGCTTTCTTT. Residues: CASSLLAGDTEAFF.

The chain links TRBV5-6 to TRBJ2-7, with TRBD2 matching over 7 bases. The CDR3 covers 14 residues. Looked up from germline, CDR1 is SGHDT and CDR2 is YYEEEE. J was trimmed by 3 bases and V by 2 bases; bases with no gene match: 5. Here the CDR3 reads CASSFGTTNYEQYF. The CDR3 DNA sequence: TGTGCCAGCAGCTTCGGGACTACTAACTACGAGCAGTACTTC.

This chain connects TRBV27 to TRBJ2-7; TRBD2 agrees at 9 bases. V lost 8 bases and J lost 1; bases outside the gene matches: 3. CDR3 length equals 13 residues. The V gene's germline CDR1 is MNHEY and CDR2 SMNVEV (reference sequence). CDR3 region: CASGSGRSYEQYF. DNA of the CDR3: TGTGCCAGCGGGAGCGGGAGGTCCTACGAGCAGTACTTC.

This sequence joins TRBV25-1 and TRBJ2-1; D is possibly TRBD2 (6 bases). Germline loops: CDR1 MGHDK, CDR2 SYGVNS. This CDR3 is 12 amino acids long. CDR3: CGTAGRRDEQFF. CDR3 DNA: TGTGGCACGGCAGGGAGGCGAGATGAGCAGTTCTTC.

The chain uses TRBV27 and TRBJ2-5, with TRBD1 matching over 7 bases. CDR3 length equals 15 residues. Germline V gene sequence: CDR1 MNHEY, CDR2 SMNVEV (reference sequence). The ends lost 5 bases at V and 0 bases at J; junction bases unmatched: 6. The CDR3 is CASSRQGANQETQYF. The CDR3 DNA reads TGTGCCAGCAGTCGACAGGGAGCGAACCAAGAGACCCAGTACTTC.

The chain joins TRBV5-6 to TRBJ1-2, with no clear D. Germline V gene lookup returns CDR1 SGHDT and CDR2 YYEEEE. V lost 2 bases to trimming and J lost 0 bases, with 8 bases between them. The CDR3 spans 14 residues. The CDR3 coding sequence is TGTGCCAGCAGCTTAGAAGCGTCTAACTATGGCTACACCTTC. Its translation: CASSLEASNYGYTF.

This chain uses TRBV5-4 with TRBJ1-1, with 10 bases that match TRBD1. The CDR3 is 14 residues long. CDR1 SGHNT and CDR2 YYREEE come from the germline V gene (reference sequence). V shed 4 bases and J 6 bases; nucleotides not matched to a gene: 6. CDR3 in DNA: TGTGCCAGCAGCGCCGGGGACAGGGGCGCTGAAGCTTTCTTT. This translates into CASSAGDRGAEAFF.

The V and J genes are TRBV19 and TRBJ2-2, with a weak D call TRBD1 (5 bases). The V end was cut by 4 bases, the J end by 5 bases, with 20 bases between. Germline V CDR1 and CDR2: LNHDA, SQIVND (reference sequence). The CDR3 has 17 amino acids. The CDR3 protein is CASSRVGQGRRTGELFF. CDR3 DNA: TGTGCCAGTAGTAGGGTGGGGCAGGGCCGGCGGACCGGGGAGCTGTTTTTT.

This clone was recorded only once. The chain recombines TRBV7-9 with TRBJ2-7, with D tentatively TRBD1 (7 bases). Trimming shortened V by 8 bases and J by 2 bases, and 10 bases separated the two germline ends. The CDR3 is 12 residues long. Germline V lookup: CDR1 SEHNR, CDR2 FQNEAQ (reference sequence). The CDR3: CASGRGAYEQYF. In nucleotides, the CDR3 is TGTGCCAGCGGCAGGGGGGCCTACGAGCAGTACTTC.

This clone was recorded a few times. This sequence joins TRBV5-1 and TRBJ1-4, with D perhaps TRBD1 (5 bases). There are 16 residues in the CDR3. From germline, CDR1 is SGHRS and CDR2 YFSETQ. V lost 0 bases and J 0 bases, leaving 9 bases between the germline ends. CDR3 bases: TGCGCCAGCAGCTTGGGGGGCAGAGCAACTAATGAAAAACTGTTTTTT. It specifies CASSLGGRATNEKLFF.

The genes are TRBV27 and TRBJ1-1; TRBD1 matches 8 bases. Germline-derived CDR1 and CDR2 are MNHEY and SMNVEV (reference sequence). J lost 3 bases, V lost 3 bases, and 12 bases had no gene match. This CDR3 comprises 17 residues. The CDR3 DNA reads TGTGCCAGCAGTTTGTTGGGCAGGGGGCAGGGGGACACTGAAGCTTTCTTT. Translation: CASSLLGRGQGDTEAFF.

This clone was observed a handful of times. The chain employs TRBV2 and TRBJ2-4; 8 bases fit TRBD1. After removal of 6 bases from V and 3 bases from J, the junction contained 4 bases not matched to a gene. Germline CDR1 is SNHLY and CDR2 is FYNNEI. The CDR3 length is 14 residues. CDR3 protein: CASRDRVGKNIQYF. CDR3 coding DNA: TGTGCCAGCAGGGACAGGGTTGGCAAAAACATTCAGTACTTC.

This rearrangement joins TRBV6-5 to TRBJ1-5; the D gene is possibly TRBD1 (6 bases). CDR3 size: 14 residues. CDR1 is MNHEY, CDR2 SVGAGI, per germline. V was clipped by 6 bases and J by 2 bases, with 11 bases between them. The chain's CDR3 is CASSNAGGNQPQHF. CDR3 bases: TGTGCCAGCAGCAATGCAGGGGGCAATCAGCCCCAGCATTTT.

The chain couples TRBV28 to TRBJ1-3, with no clear D. The germline CDR1 and CDR2 sequences are MDHEN and SYDVKM. Between the trimmed V and J ends, which lost 4 bases and 5 bases, there was a span of 6 bases. The CDR3 covers 12 residues. The DNA of the CDR3 is TGTGCCAGCAGTTCCCTCCGAAACACCATATATTTT. This encodes CASSSLRNTIYF.

The chain couples TRBV7-9 to TRBJ1-1; 7 positions agree with TRBD1. Trimming at V came to 10 bases and at J to 7 bases, leaving 9 bases not matched to a gene. Germline V gene sequence: CDR1 SEHNR, CDR2 FQNEAQ (reference sequence). There are 12 residues in the CDR3. The CDR3: CATSWGDSEAFF. The CDR3 DNA follows: TGTGCCACCTCGTGGGGGGACAGTGAAGCTTTCTTT. Drawing the rest from reference TRBV7-9 and TRBJ1-1, the complete variable domain is DTGVSQNPRHKITKRGQNVTFRCDPISEHNRLYWYRQTLGQGPEFLTYFQNEAQLEKSRLLSDRFSAERPKGSFSTLEIQRTEQGDSAMYLCATSWGDSEAFFGQGTRLTVV.

The V gene is TRBV7-2, the J gene TRBJ2-1; 9 bases are shared with TRBD2. V lost 2 bases and J lost 6; bases outside the gene matches: 2. Germline V gene lookup returns CDR1 SGHTA and CDR2 FQGNSA. The CDR3 consists of 14 residues. CDR3 amino acids: CASSLRLAANEQFF. CDR3 sequence (DNA): TGTGCCAGCAGCTTACGACTAGCGGCCAATGAGCAGTTCTTC.

The V call is TRBV15, the J call TRBJ2-1; TRBD1 matches 8 bases. The CDR3 is 17 residues long. In germline, CDR1 is LNHNV, CDR2 YYDKDF (reference sequence). V was clipped by 0 bases and J by 3 bases; unmatched bases: 7. Here the CDR3 DNA reads TGTGCCACCAGCAGAGATTCCTTAACAGGGGGCTACAATGAGCAGTTCTTC. The encoded protein is CATSRDSLTGGYNEQFF.

In DNA, the CDR3 is TGTGCCAGCAGCGCTTACATCGGAGGAGCCTACGAGCAGTACGTC. Protein product: CASSAYIGGAYEQYV. The rearrangement uses TRBV7-2 and TRBJ2-7; TRBD2 is a possible D gene (5 bases). This CDR3 is 15 amino acids long. Germline CDR1 is SGHTA and CDR2 is FQGNSA. Trimming removed 5 bases at V and 2 bases at J, with 16 bases between.

The chain links TRBV30 to TRBJ2-7; possible D gene TRBD1, 5 bases. CDR1 is GTSNPN and CDR2 is SVGIG in the germline V gene (reference sequence). The CDR3 is made up of 14 amino acids. V was cut by 0 bases and J by 3 bases, with 12 bases left in between. In nucleotides, the CDR3 is TGTGCCTGGAGTGTTTGGGCAGGGAACTACGAGCAGTACTTC. Its translation: CAWSVWAGNYEQYF.

The chain couples TRBV28 to TRBJ2-3, with TRBD1 as a possible D gene (9 bases). CDR3 length: 15 amino acids. Trimming took 1 base from V and 9 from J, leaving 17 bases between them. The germline V gene has CDR1 MDHEN and CDR2 SYDVKM. CDR3 sequence: CASSLSKRGTGTQYF. CDR3 DNA: TGTGCCAGCAGTTTATCAAAGCGGGGGACAGGGACGCAGTATTTT.

This sequence joins TRBV13 and TRBJ2-7; TRBD2 is a possible D gene (5 bases). This CDR3 has 15 amino acids. Germline lookup yields CDR1 PRHDT and CDR2 FYEKMQ (reference sequence). Trimming took 1 base from V and 2 from J, leaving 12 bases between them. CDR3 in DNA: TGTGCCAGCAGCTTAGCCCGACTACTTGCCTACGAGCAGTACTTC. It encodes CASSLARLLAYEQYF.

V usage is TRBV7-2 and J usage is TRBJ2-7; D perhaps matches TRBD2 (6 bases). Per germline, CDR1 SGHTA and CDR2 FQGNSA. The length of the CDR3 is 13 residues. Between the trimmed V and J ends, which lost 5 bases and 0 bases, there was a span of 8 bases. The CDR3 sequence is CASSLTSSYEQYF. CDR3 nucleotide sequence: TGTGCCAGCAGCCTGACTAGCTCCTACGAGCAGTACTTC.

This chain uses TRBV29-1 with TRBJ1-1; D may be TRBD1 (5 bases). Between the trimmed V and J ends, which lost 5 bases and 5 bases, there was a span of 21 bases. The CDR3 spans 15 residues. Per the germline V gene, CDR1 is SQVTM and CDR2 is ANQGSEA. The chain's CDR3 is CSVFLPLEGMTEAFF. The DNA for the CDR3 is TGCAGCGTTTTTTTGCCATTGGAGGGGATGACTGAAGCTTTCTTT.

This chain joins TRBV12-2 and TRBJ1-5. TRBV12-2 is termed a pseudogene. This CDR3 is built from 21 residues. The CDR3 DNA follows: TGTGCAAGTCGCTTTACCCCCCTCGCGAGCAGTGGGGGAGGGGGCAATCAGCCCCAGCATTTT. Translating gives CASRFTPLASSGGGGNQPQHF.

The rearrangement links TRBV7-2 to TRBJ1-2, with 8 nucleotides matching TRBD1. Trimming took 4 bases from V and 4 from J; bases not matched to a gene: 2. Per the germline V gene, CDR1 is SGHTA and CDR2 is FQGNSA. CDR3 length: 13 amino acids. The CDR3 spells CASSSGQGYGYTF. The DNA for the CDR3 is TGTGCCAGCAGCTCCGGACAGGGCTATGGCTACACCTTC.

This chain uses TRBV21-1 with TRBJ2-4; the tabulated D call, TRBD1, remains unverified against the DNA. TRBV21-1 is a pseudogene segment. The CDR3 runs to 15 residues. For the CDR3, the DNA is TGTGCCAGCAGCAAAGATAGGTACAGGGGCCACATTCAGTACTTC. This codes for CASSKDRYRGHIQYF.

V usage is TRBV7-8 and J usage is TRBJ2-5, with a weak D call TRBD2 (6 bases). CDR3 length equals 14 residues. CDR1 SGHVS and CDR2 FQNEAQ come from the germline V gene. Trimming took off 6 bases at V and 4 bases at J, with 15 bases between the two ends. In nucleotides, the CDR3 is TGTGCCAGCAGGGAAGTGACTAGGGGAGAGACCCAGTACTTC. This sequence encodes CASREVTRGETQYF.

This clone came up once. This chain connects TRBV14 to TRBJ1-2, with a tentative D call TRBD1 (5 bases). From germline, CDR1 is SGHDN and CDR2 FVKESK. Trimming took off 4 bases at V and 7 bases at J, with 13 bases between the two ends. This CDR3 has 13 residues. CDR3: CASSRQEGTGYTF. The CDR3 bases are TGTGCCAGCAGCCGTCAGGAGGGGACTGGCTACACCTTC.

In nucleotides, the CDR3 is TGTGCCAGCAGCTATAGCGGGGACAAATACAATGAGCAGTTCTTC. It specifies CASSYSGDKYNEQFF. This chain connects TRBV7-2 to TRBJ2-1, with 8 bases aligning to TRBD2. Germline-derived CDR1 and CDR2 are SGHTA and FQGNSA. J gave up 4 bases and V 4 bases, and 6 bases lay outside the gene matches. This CDR3 has 15 residues. The full variable domain, its missing parts supplied by reference TRBV7-2 and TRBJ2-1, is GAGVSQSPSNKVTEKGKDVELRCDPISGHTALYWYRQSLGQGLEFLIYFQGNSAPDKSGLPSDRFSAERTGGSVSTLTIQRTQQEDSAVYLCASSYSGDKYNEQFFGPGTRLTVL.